These 7 T cell receptor beta chains share one sample of origin, sequenced in a study of T cell changes during pregnancy in multiple sclerosis. Some clones are missing from TCRdb's copy, which holds only in-frame ones; the method was immunoSEQ multiplex PCR. Of about 97,000 clones in the sample, more than 85% were seen once. Sequencing used peripheral blood, obtained in the second trimester of pregnancy. The receptors shown here come from a female donor with multiple sclerosis, enrolled in a pregnancy study.

V and J are TRBV28 and TRBJ2-7, with TRBD2 matching over 10 bases. CDR1 and CDR2 (germline): MDHEN, SYDVKM. Germline trimming cut 5 bases from V and 5 bases from J; bases unmatched to any gene: 15. The CDR3 sequence is 17 residues long. CDR3 residues: CASSEMRLAGVYDEQYF. CDR3 DNA sequence: TGTGCCAGCAGTGAGATGAGGCTAGCGGGAGTCTACGACGAGCAGTACTTC.

The CDR3 DNA follows: TGTGCCAGCAGCTTGCTACAGGCTAATCAGCCCCAGCATTTT. This gives the protein CASSLLQANQPQHF. The chain joins TRBV5-6 to TRBJ1-5; weak D call: TRBD1 (5 bases). Germline V lookup: CDR1 SGHDT, CDR2 YYEEEE. The CDR3 sequence is 14 residues long. Trimming cost V 1 base and J 4 bases, with 9 bases left between them.

The chain recombines TRBV28 with TRBJ2-7; the D is unclear. There are 13 residues in the CDR3. Germline V gene sequence: CDR1 MDHEN, CDR2 SYDVKM. V was pared by 2 bases and J by 4 bases, with 9 bases between. The CDR3 sequence is CASSLGLAYEQYF. The CDR3 DNA sequence: TGTGCCAGCAGTTTAGGGCTGGCATACGAGCAGTACTTC.

Here the CDR3 reads CASSFPLDRARTDTQYF. The CDR3 DNA sequence: TGCGCCAGCAGCTTCCCCCTGGACAGGGCCCGCACAGATACGCAGTATTTT. The chain employs TRBV5-1 and TRBJ2-3, with TRBD1 identical over 8 bases. CDR1 is SGHRS, CDR2 YFSETQ, per germline. Trimming removed 2 bases from V and 1 base from J; junction bases left unmatched: 9. The CDR3 totals 17 residues.

V is TRBV5-1 and J is TRBJ2-7, with 11 bases that match TRBD1. This CDR3 is 14 amino acids long. CDR1 is SGHRS and CDR2 is YFSETQ in the germline V gene. The J segment lost 4 bases and the V segment lost 4 bases, leaving 4 bases of the junction unmatched. CDR3 in DNA: TGCGCCAGCAGCCGGACAGGGGGCGGGTACGAGCAGTACTTC. It yields the protein CASSRTGGGYEQYF.

This clone has a single count. CDR3 residues: CSAIAVEQFF. CDR3 in DNA: TGCAGTGCTATCGCAGTGGAGCAGTTCTTC. The rearrangement joins TRBV20-1 to TRBJ2-1; D gene unclear. The length of the CDR3 is 10 residues. Trimming left V 4 bases short and J 10 bases short, with 8 bases between. In germline, CDR1 is DFQATT, CDR2 SNEGSKA (reference sequence).

The CDR3 DNA is TGTGCCAGCAGCCAACTAGCGGGAGGACTCTCTGGGGCCAACGTCCTGACTTTC. Translated, it gives CASSQLAGGLSGANVLTF. The chain recombines TRBV14 with TRBJ2-6; TRBD2 matches at 11 bases. This CDR3 comprises 18 residues. CDR1 and CDR2 (germline): SGHDN, FVKESK. Losses at the gene ends were 2 bases for V and 0 bases for J; bases not matched to a gene: 3.